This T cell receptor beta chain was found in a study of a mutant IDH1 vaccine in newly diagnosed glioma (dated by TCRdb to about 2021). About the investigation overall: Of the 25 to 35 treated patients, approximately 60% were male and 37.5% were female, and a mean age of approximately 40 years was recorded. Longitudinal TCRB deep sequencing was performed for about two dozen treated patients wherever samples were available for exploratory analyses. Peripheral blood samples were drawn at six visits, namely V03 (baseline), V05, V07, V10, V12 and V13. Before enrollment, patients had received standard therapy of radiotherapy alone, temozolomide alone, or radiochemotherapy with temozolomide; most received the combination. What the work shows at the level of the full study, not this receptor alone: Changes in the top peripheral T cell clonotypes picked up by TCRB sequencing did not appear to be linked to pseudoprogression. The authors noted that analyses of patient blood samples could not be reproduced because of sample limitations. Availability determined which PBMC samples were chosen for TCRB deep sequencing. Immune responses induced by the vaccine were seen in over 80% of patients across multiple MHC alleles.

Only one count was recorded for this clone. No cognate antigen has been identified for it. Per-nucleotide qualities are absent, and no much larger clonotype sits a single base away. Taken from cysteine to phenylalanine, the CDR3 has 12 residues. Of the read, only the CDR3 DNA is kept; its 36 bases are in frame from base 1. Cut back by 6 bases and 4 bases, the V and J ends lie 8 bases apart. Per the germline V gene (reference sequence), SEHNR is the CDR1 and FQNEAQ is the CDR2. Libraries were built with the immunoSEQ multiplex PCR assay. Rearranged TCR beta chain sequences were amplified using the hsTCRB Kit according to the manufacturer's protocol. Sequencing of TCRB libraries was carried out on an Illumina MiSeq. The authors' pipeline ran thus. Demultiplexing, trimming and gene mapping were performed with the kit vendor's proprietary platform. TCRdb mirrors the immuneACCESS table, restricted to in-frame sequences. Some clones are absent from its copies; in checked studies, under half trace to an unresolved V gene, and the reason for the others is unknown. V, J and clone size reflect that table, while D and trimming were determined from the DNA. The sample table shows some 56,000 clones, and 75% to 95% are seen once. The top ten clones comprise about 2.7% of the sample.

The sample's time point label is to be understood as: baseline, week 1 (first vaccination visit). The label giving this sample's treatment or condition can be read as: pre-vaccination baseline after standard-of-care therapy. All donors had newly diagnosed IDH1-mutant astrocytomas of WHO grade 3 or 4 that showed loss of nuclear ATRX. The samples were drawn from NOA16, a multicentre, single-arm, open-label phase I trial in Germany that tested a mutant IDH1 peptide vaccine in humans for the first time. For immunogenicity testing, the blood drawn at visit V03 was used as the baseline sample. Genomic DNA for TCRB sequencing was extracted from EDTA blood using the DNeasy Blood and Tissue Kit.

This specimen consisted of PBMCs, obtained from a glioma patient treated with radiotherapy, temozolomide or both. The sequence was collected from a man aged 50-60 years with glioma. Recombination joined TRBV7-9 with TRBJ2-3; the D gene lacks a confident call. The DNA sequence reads TGTGCCAGCAGAAAGATCCCAGATACGCAGTATTTT. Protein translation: CASRKIPDTQYF.